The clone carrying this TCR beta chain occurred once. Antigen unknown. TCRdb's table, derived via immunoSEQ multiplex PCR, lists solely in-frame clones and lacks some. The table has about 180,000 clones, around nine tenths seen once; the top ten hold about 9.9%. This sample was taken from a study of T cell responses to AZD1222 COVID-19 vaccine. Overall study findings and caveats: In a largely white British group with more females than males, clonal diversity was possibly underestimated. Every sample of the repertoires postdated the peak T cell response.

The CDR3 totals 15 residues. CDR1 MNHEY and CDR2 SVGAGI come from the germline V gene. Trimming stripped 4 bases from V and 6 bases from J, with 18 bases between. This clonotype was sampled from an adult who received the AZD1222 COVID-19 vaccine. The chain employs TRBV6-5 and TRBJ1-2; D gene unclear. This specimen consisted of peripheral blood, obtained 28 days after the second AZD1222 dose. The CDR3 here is CASSSSDFWRHGYTF. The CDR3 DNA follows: TGTGCCAGCAGTTCGTCGGACTTTTGGCGGCATGGCTACACCTTC.